The clone carrying this TCR beta chain came up many times. Its specificity is not known. This specimen comes from a study of T-cell reconstitution after alpha-beta-depleted transplantation in children. Notes on the study in general: Newly generated T cells supplied most T-cell counts and diversity one year post-transplant. In patients about two months after transplant, alpha-beta T cells reportedly arose from several hundred expanded graft clones.

The library targeted TCRbeta and was prepared with unique molecular identifiers. TCRdb reanalysed the PCR reads using MiXCR and keeps one entry per CDR3 protein. The sample lists under 300,000 distinct CDR3 sequences; around a tenth were seen once. This specimen was peripheral blood, taken 180 days after TCRalphabeta/CD19-depleted stem cell transplant. This TCR was recovered from a male patient aged 2 to 10 who had a stem cell transplant for chronic granulomatous disease, so the T cells may come from the graft donor.

CDR3 coding DNA: TGCAGCGTTGGGGCCAAGAGGACAATCTACGAGCAGTACTTC. It codes for CSVGAKRTIYEQYF. This chain uses TRBV29-1 with TRBJ2-7, with a tentative D call TRBD1 (5 bases). This CDR3 has 14 amino acids. V shed 4 bases and J shed 3 bases, with 16 bases lying between them. CDR1 and CDR2 from the germline V gene are SQVTM and ANQGSEA.